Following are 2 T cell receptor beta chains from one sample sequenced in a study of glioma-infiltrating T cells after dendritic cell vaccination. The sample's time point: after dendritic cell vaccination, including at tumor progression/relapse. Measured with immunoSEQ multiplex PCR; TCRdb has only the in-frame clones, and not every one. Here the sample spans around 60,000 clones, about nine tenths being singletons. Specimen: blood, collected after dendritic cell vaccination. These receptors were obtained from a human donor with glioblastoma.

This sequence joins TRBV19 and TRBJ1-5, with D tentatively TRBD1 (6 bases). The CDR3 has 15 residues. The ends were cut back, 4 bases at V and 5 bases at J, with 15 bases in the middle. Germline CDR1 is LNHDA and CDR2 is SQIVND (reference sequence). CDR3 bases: TGTGCCAGTAGTACCATAACAGGGAATTATCAGCCCCAGCATTTT. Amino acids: CASSTITGNYQPQHF.

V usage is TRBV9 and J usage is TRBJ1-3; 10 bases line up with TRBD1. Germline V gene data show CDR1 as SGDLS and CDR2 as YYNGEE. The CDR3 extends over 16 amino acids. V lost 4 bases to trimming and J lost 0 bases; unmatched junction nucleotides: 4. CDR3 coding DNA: TGTGCCAGCAGCACGGGACAGGGGAACTCTGGAAACACCATATATTTT. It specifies CASSTGQGNSGNTIYF.